This T cell receptor beta chain was retrieved from a study of shared clonotypes between healthy human individuals. Study background: The composition of the donors was a couple of women and a few men aged 18 to 49. Each donor contributed plates that comprised three CD4 naive, three CD4 memory, two CD8 naive and one CD8 memory. Study results and caveats: Clonotypes which were not shared had lower generation probabilities than clonotypes that all four donors shared.

Using approximately 200 ng DNA, about 29,000 T cell genomes, the sorted-subset replicate PCRs were run. Assay used: immunoSEQ multiplex PCR; TCRdb lists only in-frame clones, some missing. There are 950,000 to 1,100,000 clones in the sample; 70% to 80% occur only once, and about 1.5% lies in the top ten. In regard to this clone: The target antigen is unknown.

Trimming shortened V by 7 bases and J by 1 base, and 14 bases separated the two germline ends. The CDR3 is made up of 14 amino acids. The germline V gene has CDR1 SGHRS and CDR2 YFSETQ. The chain links TRBV5-1 to TRBJ1-1; D is undetermined. The TCR was taken from a young man in good health. Sample: memory CD4+ T cells sorted from blood. The subset here: CD45RA-negative fraction. Here the CDR3 DNA reads TGCGCCAGCGGTAATCTTGTCGGGAACACTGAAGCTTTCTTT. Amino acid sequence: CASGNLVGNTEAFF.